Reported below is one T cell receptor (beta chain). The antigen remains unidentified. The data derive from a study of shared clonotypes between healthy human individuals. Study-wide context: The composition of the donors was a couple of women and a few men aged 18 to 49. Overall study findings and caveats: Relative to memory subsets, naive subsets generally showed larger estimated richness.

The CD4+ fraction was divided into a CD45RA+ naive subset and a CD45RA-negative memory subset. V lost 6 bases, J lost 7 bases, and 5 bases stayed unmatched. The CDR3 covers 14 residues. Germline values: CDR1 SGHKS, CDR2 YYEKEE (reference sequence). TCRdb's table, derived via immunoSEQ multiplex PCR, lists solely in-frame clones and lacks some. Found here are about 640,000 clones, about 78% of them singletons; the top ten hold about 1.7%. The receptor's source is a woman aged 30 to 39 in good health. Sequences were obtained from memory CD4+ T cells sorted from blood. Subset defined: CD45RA-negative fraction. The chain couples TRBV5-5 to TRBJ2-1; 12 nucleotides agree with TRBD2. The CDR3 coding sequence is TGTGCCAGCAAATCCCTAGCGGGAGGGAATGAGCAGTTCTTC. This translates into CASKSLAGGNEQFF.